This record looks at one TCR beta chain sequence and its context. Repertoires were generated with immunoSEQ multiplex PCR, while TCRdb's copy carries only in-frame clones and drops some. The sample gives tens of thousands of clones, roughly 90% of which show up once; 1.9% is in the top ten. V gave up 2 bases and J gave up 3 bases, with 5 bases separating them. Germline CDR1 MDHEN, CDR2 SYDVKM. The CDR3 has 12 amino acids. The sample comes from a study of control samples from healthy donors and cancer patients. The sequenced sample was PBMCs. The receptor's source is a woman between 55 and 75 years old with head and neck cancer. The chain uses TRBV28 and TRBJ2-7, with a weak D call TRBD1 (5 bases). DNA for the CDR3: TGTGCCAGCAGTTTACAGGGCTACGAGCAGTACTTC. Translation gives CASSLQGYEQYF.